This T cell receptor (beta chain) derives from a study of Graves' ophthalmopathy and Graves' hyperthyroidism (dated by TCRdb to the late 2010s). Broadly, across the study: Peripheral blood was collected at initial diagnosis, prior to any treatment. The study used TCR beta repertoire signatures to distinguish Graves' ophthalmopathy from Graves' hyperthyroidism and to predict progression to ophthalmopathy. In about six hyperthyroidism patients, T-cell repertoires of thyroid tissue and blood were compared. An independent validation cohort was composed of roughly 19 hyperthyroidism patients and over 15 patients who later progressed from hyperthyroidism to ophthalmopathy. Following sample collection, hyperthyroidism patients were given methimazole at a starting dose of 30 mg daily, and ophthalmopathy patients were given high-dose intravenous methylprednisolone. The 100 or so discovery patients were randomly split 7:3 into training and test sets. To explore V-J signatures that separate ophthalmopathy from hyperthyroidism, a discovery set of fewer than 110 patients was enrolled, consisting of 43 with ophthalmopathy and approximately 57 with stable hyperthyroidism. In total, approximately 130 blood samples were TCR-sequenced: some 43 ophthalmopathy, approximately 75 hyperthyroidism and approximately 17 hyperthyroidism-to-ophthalmopathy patients. The investigation overall reported the following: In cross-validation, the 13-signature model distinguished ophthalmopathy from stable hyperthyroidism with around 86% sensitivity and 81% to 82% specificity, while in the test set the corresponding values were around 79% and 71%. Sample size was not predetermined statistically, and investigators were not blinded to group allocation. Most expanded thyroid clonotypes with a frequency above 0.001 also appeared in blood, which suggests that blood repertoires may reflect the immune response in the thyroid. In validation, the model predicted ophthalmopathy progression with less than 71% sensitivity and 72% to 80% specificity; some 13 predicted patients were CT-confirmed with GO in a median of around 6 months.

For repertoire sequencing, the TCR beta CDR3 regions were amplified from RNA transcripts. HTBI primers and the Qiagen OneStep RT-PCR kit were used in a first-round RT-PCR, which was followed by a second-round multiplex PCR, size selection and purification. Sequencing of the libraries was carried out on an Illumina HiSeq2000 in paired-end mode with 100 bp reads. The authors' pipeline ran thus. Reads were processed with SOAPnuke, discarding reads with adapters, uncalled bases, mean Phred below 15, or no exact constant-primer or identifier match. COPE v1.2.5 was used to merge high-quality paired reads. Clonotypes were defined as unique nucleotide sequences and were aligned to IMGT TRB V, D and J references using MiTCR v1.1. Only V-J combinations with frequency above 0.0001 were analysed, covering 99% to 99.2% of repertoires. A TCR clonal expansion and chaos score per V-J combination was defined as the ratio of F50 clonal expansion to chaos observed in the TCRdist matrix. Welch's t-statistics and random forest were used to reduce features to about a dozen V-J combinations, which were fed into a naive Bayes classifier. The Morisita-Horn index was used to measure how similar the thyroid and blood repertoires were. TCRdb reran the public reads through fastp at Q25 and MiXCR, keeping productive beta chains. Each CDR3 protein gets just one entry, which takes the most common genes and DNA from the rows behind it. The V and J calls here are based on TCRdb, not the publication. For this sample there are about 210,000 distinct CDR3 sequences; about 32% appear just once. 9.1% of the sample rests with the top ten.

This clonotype was observed a handful of times. Its recognized antigen is unknown. No base-level quality is on record; no much larger clone is a single base apart. CDR1 and CDR2, looked up from the germline V gene, are SGHRS and YFSETQ. Inclusive of the bounding cysteine and phenylalanine, the CDR3 is 14 residues long. Here the CDR3 DNA is all that survives: 42 bases in frame from base 1. V loses 0 bases, J loses 5 bases, and the germline ends lie 8 bases apart. Ophthalmopathy patients had moderately to severely active disease, Clinical Activity Score of at least 3, NOSPECS grade of at least 4, and disease duration under 3 months. Patients with other autoimmune diseases, uncontrolled infections, pregnancy or lactation were excluded. Diagnosis relied on clinical symptoms, serum thyroxine, TRAb, thyroid ultrasound and orbital computed tomography. PBMCs were isolated from around 10 ml of fresh peripheral blood by Ficoll-Paque density gradient centrifugation. Trizol reagent was used to extract the total RNA, and its quality was then checked on an Agilent 2100 Bioanalyzer.

Sequencing was carried out using peripheral blood. The chain joins TRBV5-1 to TRBJ2-2; the D gene is not confidently resolved. This receptor was identified in a man aged 45 to 65 with Graves' ophthalmopathy. Donor details come from another sample of the same person, matched by shared clones. The sequenced DNA: TGCGCCAGCAGCTTGGTTCAGCGAACCGGGGAGCTGTTTTTT. Translated, it gives CASSLVQRTGELFF.